The 23 T cell receptor beta chains in this list originate from one sample, sequenced in a study of T cell responses to AZD1222 COVID-19 vaccine (dated by TCRdb to about 2021). The time point label for this specimen denotes: baseline before first vaccination. The library was produced with the immunoSEQ multiplex PCR assay. Entries here come from immuneACCESS through TCRdb and include only in-frame sequences with V and J called. Some clones fail to appear in such tables; in the studies checked, an unresolved V gene covers under half of the shortfall, and the cause of the remainder is unknown. This sample comprises about 140,000 clones, about 86% of them detected only once. Together, the top ten hold roughly 3% of the sample. Source: peripheral blood, taken on day 0 of AZD1222 vaccination. The source is an adult in good health.

The V gene is TRBV10-3, the J gene TRBJ2-7; possible D gene TRBD2, 6 bases. V was cut by 10 bases and J by 4 bases, with 17 bases left in between. Germline-derived CDR1 and CDR2 are ENHRY and SYGVKD. This CDR3 has 13 amino acids. The CDR3 sequence is CASGDHTGYEQYF. The CDR3 DNA reads TGTGCCAGCGGGGACCACACGGGGTACGAGCAGTACTTC.

This sequence joins TRBV27 and TRBJ1-4; the D is unclear. Germline-derived CDR1 and CDR2 are MNHEY and SMNVEV (reference sequence). V gave up 5 bases and J gave up 4 bases, with 20 bases separating them. The CDR3 totals 17 residues. CDR3 coding DNA: TGTGCCAGCAGTCTTCGGACGGGTGGGTCTTTTAATGAAAAACTGTTTTTT. This encodes CASSLRTGGSFNEKLFF.

CDR3 coding DNA: TGCGCCAGCAGCCAAGTTCCGAATACTGGATCCTACGAGCAGTACTTC. Its translation: CASSQVPNTGSYEQYF. V gene TRBV4-3 combines with J gene TRBJ2-7; D is ambiguous. The CDR3 contains 16 residues. The germline V gene has CDR1 LGHNA and CDR2 YSLEER. The V and J ends lost 1 base and 1 base respectively, with 14 bases between them.

The chain employs TRBV9 and TRBJ1-3, with 7 nucleotides matching TRBD1. Germline-derived CDR1 and CDR2 are SGDLS and YYNGEE. The CDR3 extends over 15 amino acids. Unmatched junction bases numbered 6, after V lost 6 bases and J lost 0 bases. CDR3 nucleotides: TGTGCCAGCACCCAGACAGGGAACTCTGGAAACACCATATATTTT. Amino acids: CASTQTGNSGNTIYF.

The chain uses TRBV15 and TRBJ2-3; D is perhaps TRBD2 (5 bases). The germline gives CDR1 LNHNV, CDR2 YYDKDF (reference sequence). This CDR3 is 15 amino acids long. Trimming left V 4 bases short and J 7 bases short, with 18 bases between. CDR3: CATSNWGELVYTQYF. CDR3 coding DNA: TGTGCCACCAGCAATTGGGGAGAGCTCGTGTATACGCAGTATTTT.

The V and J genes are TRBV4-3 and TRBJ1-2; TRBD1 matches at 7 bases. This CDR3 is built from 15 residues. Germline assignment: CDR1 LGHNA and CDR2 YSLEER. V was clipped by 2 bases and J by 5 bases; unmatched bases: 8. CDR3 amino acids: CASSQLQGQPYGYTF. DNA of the CDR3: TGCGCCAGCAGCCAACTACAGGGGCAGCCATATGGCTACACCTTC.

This clone was recorded only once. The chain employs TRBV7-8 and TRBJ1-2; D gene ambiguous. V lost 5 bases to trimming and J lost 8 bases, with 18 bases between them. The germline V gene has CDR1 SGHVS and CDR2 FQNEAQ. CDR3 size: 14 residues. The CDR3 DNA reads as TGTGCCAGCAGCCGCGAGTGGTTGAGCGAAGGCTACACCTTC. Encoded protein: CASSREWLSEGYTF. The full variable domain, rest sourced from reference TRBV7-8 and TRBJ1-2, is GAGVSQSPRYKVAKRGQDVALRCDPISGHVSLFWYQQALGQGPEFLTYFQNEAQLDKSGLPSDRFFAERPEGSVSTLKIQRTQQEDSAVYLCASSREWLSEGYTFGSGTRLTVV.

This clone was picked up a small number of times. The chain recombines TRBV10-3 with TRBJ1-1, with a tentative D call TRBD1 (6 bases). The CDR3 is 15 amino acids. CDR1 and CDR2 from the germline V gene are ENHRY and SYGVKD. Between the trimmed V and J ends, which lost 0 bases and 4 bases, there was a span of 12 bases. The CDR3 DNA is TGTGCCATCAGTGAGTCGTGGACAGTGGCCACTGAAGCTTTCTTT. Translation gives CAISESWTVATEAFF.

This clone appeared a few times. The rearrangement joins TRBV18 to TRBJ2-1; tentatively, D is TRBD2 (6 bases). V lost 3 bases and J lost 7, with 16 bases in between. CDR3 size: 15 residues. The germline CDR1 and CDR2 sequences are KGHSH and LQKENI. The CDR3 spells CASSPRAGLGNEQFF. In DNA form, the CDR3 reads TGTGCCAGCTCACCGAGGGCGGGGTTAGGTAATGAGCAGTTCTTC.

This clone was seen a single time. The chain uses TRBV10-2 and TRBJ2-1; 8 bases match TRBD1. CDR3 length: 14 amino acids. Germline loops: CDR1 WSHSY, CDR2 SAAADI. V gave up 8 bases and J gave up 8 bases; unmatched junction bases: 11. The CDR3 loop reads CASQTGVVLYEQFF. The CDR3 nucleotides read TGCGCCAGCCAGACAGGGGTAGTTTTATATGAGCAGTTCTTC.

The V gene is TRBV20-1, the J gene TRBJ2-3; no clear D. V lost 2 bases to trimming and J lost 2 bases, with 2 bases between them. The CDR3 has 11 residues. CDR1 DFQATT and CDR2 SNEGSKA come from the germline V gene (reference sequence). The CDR3 region is CSARITDTQYF. For the CDR3, the DNA is TGCAGTGCTAGAATCACAGATACGCAGTATTTT.

The genes are TRBV7-3 and TRBJ1-2; tentative D call: TRBD1 (5 bases). Germline CDR1 SGHTA, CDR2 FQGTGA. V lost 0 bases to trimming and J lost 5 bases, with 10 bases between them. The CDR3 sequence is 14 residues long. The CDR3 loop is CASSLTTRVYGYTF. The CDR3 nucleotides are TGTGCCAGCAGCTTAACGACCAGGGTATATGGCTACACCTTC.

This clone is a singleton in its sample. The chain recombines TRBV10-3 with TRBJ1-2; 8 bases line up with TRBD1. The CDR3 spans 14 residues. Germline loops: CDR1 ENHRY, CDR2 SYGVKD. Trimming removed 0 bases from V and 7 bases from J; junction bases left unmatched: 4. In DNA form, the CDR3 reads TGTGCCATCAGTGAGTCTCAGGGGGCTAGTGGCTACACCTTC. Residues: CAISESQGASGYTF.

The chain carries TRBV18 and TRBJ1-6, with D perhaps TRBD1 (5 bases). The V and J ends lost 5 bases and 4 bases respectively, with 15 bases between them. Germline values: CDR1 KGHSH, CDR2 LQKENI. The CDR3 has 16 residues. The CDR3 is CASSTDDSHYNSPLHF. The CDR3 DNA sequence: TGTGCCAGCTCAACCGACGACAGTCATTATAATTCACCCCTCCACTTT.

In this sample, this clone turned up once. The rearrangement links TRBV29-1 to TRBJ2-7; TRBD2 might be the D (5 bases). Looked up from germline, CDR1 is SQVTM and CDR2 is ANQGSEA. The CDR3 is 14 residues long. Trimming pared 3 bases from V and 5 bases from J, leaving 17 bases between. CDR3 sequence reads: CSVDRSGSSHEQYF. The CDR3 region has the DNA TGCAGCGTTGACCGGAGCGGATCTAGCCACGAGCAGTACTTC.

Concerning this clone: The identical CDR3 is also encoded by other nucleotide sequences in the sample. This rearrangement joins TRBV5-6 to TRBJ2-7; D is uncertain. CDR1 SGHDT and CDR2 YYEEEE come from the germline V gene. This CDR3 is 13 amino acids long. V was shortened by 5 bases and J by 7 bases, with 16 bases between the two germline ends. CDR3 residues: CASSQVLSVEQYF. CDR3 nucleotide sequence: TGTGCCAGCAGTCAAGTCCTGTCGGTAGAGCAGTACTTC.

The genes are TRBV19 and TRBJ1-2; TRBD1 matches at 7 bases. This CDR3 region has 13 residues. The junction had 10 bases not matched to a gene; V was cut back by 7 bases and J by 8 bases. Per germline, CDR1 LNHDA and CDR2 SQIVND (reference sequence). This CDR3 is CASKEGAFGGYTF. The CDR3 DNA reads TGTGCCAGTAAAGAGGGGGCGTTCGGAGGCTACACCTTC.

This chain joins TRBV3-1 (or the pseudogene TRBV3-2) and TRBJ1-2, with 8 nucleotides matching TRBD1. Germline CDR1 is LGHDT and CDR2 is YNNKEL (reference sequence). The junction had 3 bases not matched to a gene; V was cut back by 3 bases and J by 6 bases. The CDR3 consists of 13 residues. The CDR3 coding sequence is TGTGCCAGCAGCCAGACAGGGGAAGATGGCTACACCTTC. Translation: CASSQTGEDGYTF.

The V gene is TRBV7-6, the J gene TRBJ2-2; 8 positions match TRBD2. The V and J ends lost 2 bases and 9 bases, in that order; junction bases with no gene match: 23. Germline values: CDR1 SGHVS, CDR2 FNYEAQ. The CDR3 spans 20 residues. The CDR3 nucleotides read TGTGCCAGCAGCTTACCCGCGGATGGAGCGGGAGCCGAGAGGGGGAGGGAGCTGTTTTTT. It translates to CASSLPADGAGAERGRELFF.

The V call is TRBV30, the J call TRBJ2-1; 11 bases map to TRBD2. CDR1 GTSNPN and CDR2 SVGIG come from the germline V gene (reference sequence). The J segment lost 5 bases and the V segment lost 5 bases, leaving 5 bases of the junction unmatched. This CDR3 contains 14 residues. CDR3 in amino acids: CAWDSGGVNNEQFF. DNA for the CDR3: TGTGCCTGGGATAGCGGGGGGGTTAACAATGAGCAGTTCTTC.

This clone appeared a few times. V is TRBV19 and J is TRBJ2-2, with 10 bases matching TRBD2. V dropped 4 bases and J dropped 5; count of bases not matched to a gene: 4. The germline V gene has CDR1 LNHDA and CDR2 SQIVND (reference sequence). This CDR3 contains 15 residues. This chain's CDR3 is CASSTLAGDTGELFF. Here the CDR3 DNA reads TGTGCCAGTAGTACCCTAGCGGGAGATACCGGGGAGCTGTTTTTT.

V usage is TRBV27 and J usage is TRBJ2-7; a weak D match, TRBD1 (6 bases). The CDR3 consists of 14 residues. V was clipped by 5 bases and J by 3 bases, with 14 bases between them. Germline V gives CDR1 MNHEY, CDR2 SMNVEV (reference sequence). CDR3 sequence (DNA): TGTGCCAGCAGTCCGATAGGGGGAAACTACGAGCAGTACTTC. Residues: CASSPIGGNYEQYF.

The chain links TRBV7-8 to TRBJ2-7, with D unclear. CDR1 and CDR2 from the germline V gene are SGHVS and FQNEAQ. V shed 1 base and J shed 2 bases, with 15 bases lying between them. There are 16 residues in the CDR3. Written as DNA, the CDR3 is TGTGCCAGCAGCTTAGGAGACCCACAAATAGCCTACGAGCAGTACTTC. It yields the protein CASSLGDPQIAYEQYF.